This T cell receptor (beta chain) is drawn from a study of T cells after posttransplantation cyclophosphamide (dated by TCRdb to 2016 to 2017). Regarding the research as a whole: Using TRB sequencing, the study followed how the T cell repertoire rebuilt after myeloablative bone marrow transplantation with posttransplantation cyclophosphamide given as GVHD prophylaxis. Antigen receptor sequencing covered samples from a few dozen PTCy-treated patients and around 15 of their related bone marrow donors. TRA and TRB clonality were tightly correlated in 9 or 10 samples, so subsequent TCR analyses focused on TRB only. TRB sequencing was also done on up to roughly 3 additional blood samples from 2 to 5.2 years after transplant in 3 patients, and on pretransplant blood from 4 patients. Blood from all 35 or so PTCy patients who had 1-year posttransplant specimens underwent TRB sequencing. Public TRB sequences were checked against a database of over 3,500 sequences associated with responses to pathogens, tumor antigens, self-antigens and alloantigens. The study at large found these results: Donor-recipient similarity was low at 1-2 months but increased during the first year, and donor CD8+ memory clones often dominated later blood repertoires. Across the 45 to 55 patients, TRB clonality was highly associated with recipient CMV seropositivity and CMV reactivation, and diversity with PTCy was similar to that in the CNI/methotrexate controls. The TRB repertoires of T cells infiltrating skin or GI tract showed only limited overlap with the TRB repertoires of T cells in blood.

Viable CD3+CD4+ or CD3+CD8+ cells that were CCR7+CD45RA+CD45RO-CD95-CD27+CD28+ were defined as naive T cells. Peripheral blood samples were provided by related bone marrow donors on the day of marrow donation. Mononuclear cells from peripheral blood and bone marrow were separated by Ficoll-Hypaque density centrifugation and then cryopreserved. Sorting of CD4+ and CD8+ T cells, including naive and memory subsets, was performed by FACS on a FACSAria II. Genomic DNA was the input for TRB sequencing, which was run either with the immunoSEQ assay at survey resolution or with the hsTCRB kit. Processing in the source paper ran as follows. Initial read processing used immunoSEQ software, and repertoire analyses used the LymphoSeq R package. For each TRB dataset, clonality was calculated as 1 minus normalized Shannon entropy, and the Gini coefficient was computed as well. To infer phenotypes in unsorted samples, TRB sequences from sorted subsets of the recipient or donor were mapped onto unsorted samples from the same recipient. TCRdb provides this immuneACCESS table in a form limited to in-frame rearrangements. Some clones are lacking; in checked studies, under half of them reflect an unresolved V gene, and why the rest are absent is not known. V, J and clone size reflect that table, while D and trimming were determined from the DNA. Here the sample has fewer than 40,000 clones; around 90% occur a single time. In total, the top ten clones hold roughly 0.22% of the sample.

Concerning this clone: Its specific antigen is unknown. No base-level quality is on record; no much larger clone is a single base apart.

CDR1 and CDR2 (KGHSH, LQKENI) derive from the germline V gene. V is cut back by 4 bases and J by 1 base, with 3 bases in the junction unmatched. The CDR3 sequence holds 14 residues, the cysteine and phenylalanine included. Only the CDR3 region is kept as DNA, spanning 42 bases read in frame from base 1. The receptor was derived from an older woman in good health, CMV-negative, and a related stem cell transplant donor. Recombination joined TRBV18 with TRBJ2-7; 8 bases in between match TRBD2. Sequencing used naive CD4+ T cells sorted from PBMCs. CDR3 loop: CASSRAGASYEQYF. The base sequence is TGTGCCAGCTCACGAGCGGGAGCGTCCTACGAGCAGTACTTC.